What follows are 17 T cell receptor beta chains derived from one specimen sequenced in a study of shared clonotypes between healthy human individuals. The data were produced by immunoSEQ multiplex PCR, yet TCRdb's version contains in-frame clones alone and is incomplete. The data contain approximately 330,000 clones, roughly 70% of them singletons. Input material: memory CD4+ T cells sorted from blood. Subset described: CD45RA-negative fraction. The receptors stem from a man aged 25-40 years in good health.

This chain links TRBV5-4 with TRBJ2-3; D might be TRBD1 (5 bases). CDR3 length: 14 residues. The germline V gene encodes CDR1 SGHNT and CDR2 YYREEE (reference sequence). V was clipped by 6 bases and J by 1 base, with 12 bases between them. The CDR3 nucleotides are TGTGCCAGCACCTCCAGGGTCGGCACAGATACGCAGTATTTT. It is translated as CASTSRVGTDTQYF.

This clone was counted between two and nine times. This chain joins TRBV11-2 and TRBJ1-4, with 8 bases aligning to TRBD1. CDR3 length equals 15 residues. Germline V gene data show CDR1 as SGHAT and CDR2 as FQNNGV. V was pared by 5 bases and J by 8 bases, with 10 bases of the junction left unmatched. CDR3 DNA: TGTGCCAGCAGCGGTTTAACAGGGGGTGGCGAAAAACTGTTTTTT. Its protein product is CASSGLTGGGEKLFF.

The chain recombines TRBV18 with TRBJ2-1; D gene ambiguous. There are 15 residues in the CDR3. The ends were cut back, 4 bases at V and 0 bases at J, with 10 bases in the middle. Germline CDR1 is KGHSH and CDR2 is LQKENI. The CDR3 DNA reads as TGTGCCAGCTCACTTAGCCAGTTCTCCTACAATGAGCAGTTCTTC. Translation: CASSLSQFSYNEQFF.

A note on this clone: The same CDR3 can be traced to other DNA sequences in this sample. The chain uses TRBV28 and TRBJ1-2; 8 nucleotides agree with TRBD1. The CDR3 consists of 13 residues. The junction had 4 bases not matched to a gene; V was cut back by 6 bases and J by 4 bases. Germline CDR1 is MDHEN and CDR2 is SYDVKM. The chain's CDR3 is CASRTTGGYGYTF. For the CDR3, the DNA is TGTGCCAGCAGGACTACAGGGGGCTATGGCTACACCTTC.

The chain employs TRBV9 and TRBJ1-5; a possible D gene is TRBD1 (5 bases). The CDR3 consists of 16 residues. Germline CDR1 SGDLS, CDR2 YYNGEE. Deletions cut 0 bases from V and 3 bases from J, with 13 bases between. The CDR3 DNA reads TGTGCCAGCAGCGTAGGTGAGGCGGACACCAATCAGCCCCAGCATTTT. Its translation is CASSVGEADTNQPQHF.

The chain couples TRBV10-2 to TRBJ2-7; tentatively, D is TRBD1 (6 bases). CDR1 and CDR2 from the germline V gene are WSHSY and SAAADI. The V end was cut by 4 bases, the J end by 3 bases, with 13 bases between. This CDR3 region has 14 residues. DNA for the CDR3: TGCGCCAGCAGTGTTGCAGGGGCATTCTACGAGCAGTACTTC. As protein: CASSVAGAFYEQYF.

This sequence joins TRBV5-1 and TRBJ2-6; 8 bases are shared with TRBD1. With 4 bases clipped from V and 1 base from J, the junction kept 7 bases outside the gene matches. This CDR3 has 17 amino acids. Germline CDR1 is SGHRS and CDR2 is YFSETQ. CDR3 residues: CASSRWTGSSGANVLTF. CDR3 nucleotides: TGCGCCAGCAGCCGATGGACAGGGAGTTCTGGGGCCAACGTCCTGACTTTC.

This clone was recorded only once. The chain has TRBV5-6 and TRBJ1-2, with 7 bases fitting TRBD1. Losses at the gene ends were 3 bases for V and 11 bases for J; bases not matched to a gene: 16. Germline loops: CDR1 SGHDT, CDR2 YYEEEE. This CDR3 has 15 residues. This CDR3 reads CASSSQGTVALKYTF. In DNA form, the CDR3 reads TGTGCCAGCAGCTCCCAGGGGACAGTCGCCTTGAAGTACACCTTC.

The chain has TRBV7-6 and TRBJ1-2; TRBD1 might be the D (5 bases). Trimming took 5 bases from V and 7 from J, leaving 14 bases between them. This CDR3 region has 13 residues. Germline CDR1 reads SGHVS; CDR2 reads FNYEAQ. The CDR3 DNA is TGTGCCAGCAGCACCGAGAGGGGAGGTGGCTACACCTTC. Its protein product is CASSTERGGGYTF. The complete variable domain, with remaining parts taken from reference TRBV7-6 and TRBJ1-2, reads GAGVSQSPRYKVTKRGQDVALRCDPISGHVSLYWYRQALGQGPEFLTYFNYEAQQDKSGLPNDRFSAERPEGSISTLTIQRTEQRDSAMYRCASSTERGGGYTFGSGTRLTVV.

The chain joins TRBV5-1 to TRBJ2-1; D unresolved. V gave up 4 bases and J gave up 4 bases, with 18 bases separating them. CDR3 size: 16 residues. Germline loops: CDR1 SGHRS, CDR2 YFSETQ. CDR3 DNA: TGCGCCAGCAGCCTCAACTCGAACCAACTATACAATGAGCAGTTCTTC. Its translation is CASSLNSNQLYNEQFF.

The chain combines TRBV18 with TRBJ2-1; tentatively, D is TRBD1 (6 bases). Trimming took off 3 bases at V and 6 bases at J, with 15 bases between the two ends. The CDR3 is 15 residues long. From germline, CDR1 is KGHSH and CDR2 LQKENI. CDR3 nucleotides: TGTGCCAGCTCACCCAATTCCGGGACACTCAATGAGCAGTTCTTC. As protein: CASSPNSGTLNEQFF.

This clone has only one observation. The chain recombines TRBV6-1 with TRBJ2-3; D possibly matches TRBD1 or TRBD2 (6 bases each). V was trimmed by 2 bases and J by 1 base, leaving 10 bases between them. The CDR3 loop spans 15 amino acids. CDR1 and CDR2 (germline): MNHNS, SASEGT. The chain's CDR3 is CASSERGLGTDTQYF. DNA for the CDR3: TGTGCCAGCAGTGAACGGGGGCTAGGCACAGATACGCAGTATTTT.

V gene TRBV11-3 combines with J gene TRBJ1-6, with D possibly being TRBD1 (5 bases). The CDR3 contains 13 residues. Germline lookup yields CDR1 SGHNT and CDR2 YENEEA. V lost 5 bases, J lost 6 bases, and 8 bases lay in between. The CDR3 protein is CASSPGLNSPLHF. In nucleotides, the CDR3 is TGTGCCAGCAGCCCGGGACTTAATTCACCCCTCCACTTT.

The chain is built from TRBV18 and TRBJ2-7; D remains ambiguous. Germline CDR1 and CDR2: KGHSH and LQKENI. Trimming took 2 bases from V and 0 from J, leaving 5 bases between them. This CDR3 contains 13 residues. CDR3 in amino acids: CASSPVGSYEQYF. CDR3 DNA: TGTGCCAGCTCACCAGTCGGCTCCTACGAGCAGTACTTC.

The sample holds one count of this clone. The rearrangement joins TRBV27 to TRBJ2-2, with D possibly being TRBD2 (5 bases). CDR1 and CDR2 from the germline V gene are MNHEY and SMNVEV (reference sequence). The CDR3 is 15 amino acids. The CDR3 is CVTQPRRTGTGELFF. In DNA form, the CDR3 reads TGTGTCACGCAACCAAGAAGAACGGGAACCGGGGAGCTGTTTTTT.

This chain links TRBV30 with TRBJ2-7; no reliable D call. Germline V gene data show CDR1 as GTSNPN and CDR2 as SVGIG (reference sequence). Trimming shortened V by 3 bases and J by 1 base, and 4 bases separated the two germline ends. This CDR3 has 11 residues. The DNA for the CDR3 is TGTGCCTGGAGAATATCCTACGAGCAGTACTTC. This sequence encodes CAWRISYEQYF. The full variable domain, in which reference TRBV30 and TRBJ2-7 provide the parts outside the CDR3, is SQTIHQWPATLVQPVGSPLSLECTVEGTSNPNLYWYRQAAGRGLQLLFYSVGIGQISSEVPQNLSASRPQDRQFILSSKKLLLSDSGFYLCAWRISYEQYFGPGTRLTVT.

This clone was picked up one time. This chain joins TRBV14 and TRBJ2-7; 7 bases fit TRBD2. The CDR3 totals 16 residues. CDR1 and CDR2 from the germline V gene are SGHDN and FVKESK. The V gene end was trimmed by 1 base and the J gene end by 6 bases; junction bases not matched to a gene: 12. The CDR3 is CASSQGRGGRTGEQYF. As DNA, the CDR3 is TGTGCCAGCAGCCAAGGACGAGGCGGGAGAACTGGCGAGCAGTACTTC.